The 15 T cell receptor beta chains given below trace back to one sample, sequenced in a study of CD8 T cells in ankylosing spondylitis. Study outcomes and limitations: Ankylosing spondylitis blood seemed to carry a telltale TCR beta motif made of several highly homologous variants.

TCRdb processed the 5' RACE reads anew with MiXCR; each CDR3 protein has one entry. Of approximately 440,000 distinct CDR3 sequences listed, about a sixth are singletons. Their antigens remain unidentified. The sequencing input was blood, either unsorted or a sorted T cell fraction (not recorded which). The source of these receptors is a male donor with ankylosing spondylitis.

The chain links TRBV19 to TRBJ2-1, with TRBD2 matching 12 bases. The trim removed 5 bases at V and 3 bases at J, leaving 14 bases unmatched. Germline V gene sequence: CDR1 LNHDA, CDR2 SQIVND (reference sequence). The CDR3 length is 19 residues. The CDR3 here is CASSLTLAGGMRGYNEQFF. The DNA for the CDR3 is TGTGCCAGTAGTCTGACACTAGCGGGGGGCATGAGGGGCTACAATGAGCAGTTCTTC.

There are a few counts of this clonotype. The rearrangement links TRBV10-3 to TRBJ2-1, with a weak D call TRBD2 (6 bases). The V and J ends lost 3 bases and 6 bases respectively, with 12 bases between them. CDR3 size: 14 residues. CDR1 and CDR2 from the germline V gene are ENHRY and SYGVKD. CDR3 residues: CAISEDGRANEQFF. The CDR3 DNA follows: TGTGCCATCAGTGAAGACGGGAGAGCCAATGAGCAGTTCTTC.

This clonotype was counted ten times or more. The rearrangement uses TRBV7-2 and TRBJ1-1, with TRBD1 as a possible D gene (5 bases). The CDR3 contains 13 residues. V lost 5 bases to trimming and J lost 1 base, with 8 bases between them. CDR1 and CDR2 (germline): SGHTA, FQGNSA. CDR3 in amino acids: CASSRTQNTEAFF. The CDR3 DNA sequence: TGTGCCAGCAGCAGGACACAGAACACTGAAGCTTTCTTT.

This clonotype was observed a handful of times. This sequence joins TRBV7-8 and TRBJ2-4, with a tentative D call TRBD1 (6 bases). The germline CDR1 and CDR2 sequences are SGHVS and FQNEAQ. CDR3 length: 13 amino acids. V dropped 4 bases and J dropped 6 bases, with 10 bases sitting between them. The chain's CDR3 is CASSSGRGNIQYF. CDR3 bases: TGTGCCAGCAGCTCCGGCAGGGGAAACATTCAGTACTTC.

This clonotype showed up just a few times. V usage is TRBV5-1 and J usage is TRBJ2-3; D gene ambiguous. Trimming took 0 bases from V and 3 from J, leaving 14 bases between them. The CDR3 is made up of 16 amino acids. Germline V gene sequence: CDR1 SGHRS, CDR2 YFSETQ. The CDR3 here is CASSLESGALTDTQYF. The CDR3 nucleotides read TGCGCCAGCAGCTTGGAGTCAGGCGCCCTAACAGATACGCAGTATTTT.

The chain recombines TRBV5-4 with TRBJ1-3; D is perhaps TRBD1 (6 bases). Trimming took off 5 bases at V and 0 bases at J, with 9 bases between the two ends. Germline V gives CDR1 SGHNT, CDR2 YYREEE (reference sequence). This CDR3 is built from 14 residues. DNA for the CDR3: TGTGCCAGCAGGTTACAGGGCTCTGGAAACACCATATATTTT. It translates to CASRLQGSGNTIYF.

The chain combines TRBV20-1 with TRBJ1-5; 8 bases fit TRBD1. Per the germline V gene, CDR1 is DFQATT and CDR2 is SNEGSKA (reference sequence). The ends lost 6 bases at V and 6 bases at J; junction bases unmatched: 7. This CDR3 has 13 residues. CDR3 bases: TGCAGTGCCGGGGGACAGGCGGGTCAGCCCCAGCATTTT. Amino acids: CSAGGQAGQPQHF.

CDR3 DNA: TGTGCCAGCAGTCACGGGACTGGGGATCAGCCCCAGCATTTT. Translation: CASSHGTGDQPQHF. The chain combines TRBV7-9 with TRBJ1-5; weak D call: TRBD1 (5 bases). Germline lookup yields CDR1 SEHNR and CDR2 FQNEAQ (reference sequence). V lost 6 bases and J lost 5, with 14 bases in between. This CDR3 has 14 residues.

With respect to this clonotype: Germline is not matched at one junction end, which may reflect a read error. The chain links TRBV12-3 or TRBV12-4 to TRBJ2-1; TRBD2 aligns across 7 bases. The CDR3 runs to 18 residues. Here the CDR3 reads CTSSHTPGTTGAYNEQFF. CDR3 in DNA: TGTACCAGCAGTCACACCCCCGGGACTACCGGAGCCTACAATGAGCAGTTCTTC.

This clonotype was observed many times. The CDR3 loop is CASSLLGFSGSPPDTQYF. Written as DNA, the CDR3 is TGTGCCAGCAGCTTATTGGGGTTTAGCGGGAGCCCACCAGATACGCAGTATTTT. The chain recombines TRBV7-8 with TRBJ2-3; 9 bases line up with TRBD2. Germline-derived CDR1 and CDR2 are SGHVS and FQNEAQ. The CDR3 has 18 residues. V shed 2 bases and J 4 bases; nucleotides not matched to a gene: 13.

V and J are TRBV28 and TRBJ2-1; D call uncertain. The CDR3 is made up of 17 amino acids. Germline CDR1 is MDHEN and CDR2 is SYDVKM. V was shortened by 2 bases and J by 10 bases, with 24 bases between the two germline ends. The CDR3: CASSLSARLVALGEQFF. The CDR3 DNA is TGTGCCAGCAGTTTAAGCGCGCGACTGGTCGCCCTGGGGGAGCAGTTCTTC.

This clonotype appeared a few times. The CDR3 coding sequence is TGTGCCAGCAGTCTTACAGGGGACGGCGGCTATGGCTACACCTTC. Amino acids: CASSLTGDGGYGYTF. V gene TRBV6-1 combines with J gene TRBJ1-2; 7 nucleotides align to TRBD1. The CDR3 extends over 15 amino acids. V gave up 5 bases and J gave up 4 bases; unmatched junction bases: 10. Looked up from germline, CDR1 is MNHNS and CDR2 is SASEGT.

This clonotype was detected only once. The chain employs TRBV6-1 and TRBJ2-1; unclear D gene. CDR1 is MNHNS, CDR2 SASEGT, per germline. The CDR3 sequence is 17 residues long. The V end was cut by 6 bases, the J end by 5 bases, with 23 bases between. CDR3 sequence reads: CASRPRNLVASHNEQFF. DNA of the CDR3: TGTGCCAGCAGACCCCGCAATCTAGTGGCCTCACACAATGAGCAGTTCTTC.

This clonotype appeared a single time. The V call is TRBV4-3, the J call TRBJ2-3, with D unclear. Germline V gene lookup returns CDR1 LGHNA and CDR2 YSLEER. V dropped 0 bases and J dropped 4 bases, with 2 bases sitting between them. The CDR3 covers 12 residues. The CDR3 region is CASSQDSDTQYF. The CDR3 DNA is TGCGCCAGCAGCCAAGATTCAGATACGCAGTATTTT.

This clonotype was counted at least ten times. The gene calls are TRBV5-1 and TRBJ1-1; TRBD1 agrees at 9 bases. With 0 bases clipped from V and 1 base from J, the junction kept 13 bases outside the gene matches. This CDR3 has 19 residues. Germline CDR1 SGHRS, CDR2 YFSETQ. CDR3 in DNA: TGCGCCAGCAGCTTGGCCCCCTGGGACAGGGCTAGGCAGAACACTGAAGCTTTCTTT. This sequence encodes CASSLAPWDRARQNTEAFF.